This TCR beta chain was obtained from a study of T cells after yellow fever vaccination. Study-level results: Post-booster samples contained most primary-vaccination clones (around 96% CD4, roughly 88% CD8). Clonotype sharing between CD4 and CD8 compartments was small.

TCRdb re-derived calls from the 5' RACE reads in MiXCR, one entry per CDR3 protein. The sample yields about 120,000 distinct CDR3 sequences, under 9% seen once. This clonotype has a count of ten or more. The antigen remains unidentified. There are 13 residues in the CDR3. Germline values: CDR1 SGHRS, CDR2 YFSETQ. Trimming removed 1 base from V and 0 bases from J, with 5 bases in between. The clonotype comes from a man between 18 and 29 years old who received the YFV17D yellow fever vaccine. The material sequenced was CD8+ T cells sorted from PBMCs, taken on the day of the yellow fever booster vaccination. The V and J genes are TRBV5-1 and TRBJ2-7; no reliable D call. Here the CDR3 DNA reads TGCGCCAGCAGCTTGACGAGCTCCTACGAGCAGTACTTC. This translates into CASSLTSSYEQYF. Together with reference TRBV5-1 and TRBJ2-7, the CDR3 gives the full variable domain: KAGVTQTPRYLIKTRGQQVTLSCSPISGHRSVSWYQQTPGQGLQFLFEYFSETQRNKGNFPGRFSGRQFSNSRSEMNVSTLELGDSALYLCASSLTSSYEQYFGPGTRLTVT.